These 18 T cell receptor beta chains originate from one sample sequenced in a study of beta chain features in type 1 diabetes. No antigens are known for them. TCRB transcripts that were expressed got sequenced, as all of the isolated RNA had been reverse transcribed. Only in-frame clones appear in the TCRdb table, and some are missing; sequencing was by immunoSEQ multiplex PCR. The sample shows 500,000 to 800,000 clones, around 12% of them seen only once. Study-wide results and caveats: Shortening that was moderate but significant affected the TCRB CDR3s of Type 1 diabetes patients in all four CD4+ subsets.

The sample comprised naive CD4+ T cells from blood. These receptors originate from a man younger than 45 with type 1 diabetes.

This chain links TRBV29-1 with TRBJ1-1; D gene unclear. The CDR3 sequence is 13 residues long. V was shortened by 3 bases and J by 4 bases, with 12 bases between the two germline ends. Germline values: CDR1 SQVTM, CDR2 ANQGSEA. The CDR3 protein is CSVDGMAGTEAFF. The DNA of the CDR3 is TGCAGCGTTGATGGGATGGCGGGCACTGAAGCTTTCTTT.

This clone was counted a few times. V usage is TRBV6-5 and J usage is TRBJ1-2; D uncertain. V was clipped by 6 bases and J by 1 base, with 15 bases between them. The CDR3 has 15 residues. Germline V gene data show CDR1 as MNHEY and CDR2 as SVGAGI. The CDR3 DNA sequence: TGTGCCAGCAGGCCTATAGGTGCGGGTAACTATGGCTACACCTTC. This translates into CASRPIGAGNYGYTF.

This clone came up a few times. The chain is built from TRBV28 and TRBJ1-2; D is perhaps TRBD1 (5 bases). This CDR3 spans 15 amino acids. With 8 bases removed from V and 5 bases from J, the gap between germline ends came to 21 bases. CDR1 is MDHEN, CDR2 SYDVKM, per germline. CDR3 sequence: CASASGASRTYGYTF. The CDR3 nucleotides read TGTGCCAGCGCAAGCGGGGCCTCGAGGACTTATGGCTACACCTTC.

The chain couples TRBV30 to TRBJ1-6, with D possibly matching TRBD1 (5 bases). Trimming cost V 4 bases and J 7 bases, with 11 bases left between them. CDR3 length: 13 residues. In germline, CDR1 is GTSNPN, CDR2 SVGIG (reference sequence). The CDR3 coding sequence is TGTGCCTGGAACCGGGACTTAAATTCACCCCTCCACTTT. It specifies CAWNRDLNSPLHF.

A word on this clone: This CDR3 is also generated by other DNA sequences in the sample. The chain is built from TRBV5-1 and TRBJ1-1, with no clear D. V shed 0 bases and J shed 1 base, with 7 bases lying between them. Germline V lookup: CDR1 SGHRS, CDR2 YFSETQ. The CDR3 totals 14 residues. The CDR3 is CASSLEGGNTEAFF. The CDR3 DNA is TGCGCCAGCAGCTTGGAGGGAGGGAACACTGAAGCTTTCTTT.

This CDR3 is CASSPQAYEQYF. The DNA for the CDR3 is TGTGCCAGCAGCCCCCAGGCCTACGAGCAGTACTTC. This rearrangement joins TRBV11-2 to TRBJ2-7; the D is unclear. The CDR3 is 12 amino acids. V was cut by 5 bases and J by 2 bases, with 7 bases left in between. The germline V gene has CDR1 SGHAT and CDR2 FQNNGV.

V gene TRBV13 combines with J gene TRBJ2-6, with a weak D call TRBD2 (7 bases). Germline lookup yields CDR1 PRHDT and CDR2 FYEKMQ (reference sequence). This CDR3 region has 15 residues. V lost 3 bases and J lost 3, with 9 bases in between. In DNA, the CDR3 is TGTGCCAGCAGCTTCGGGGGGCTTGGGGCCAACGTCCTGACTTTC. Its translation: CASSFGGLGANVLTF.

This clone was counted only a few times. This chain uses TRBV5-1 with TRBJ2-5, with D possibly being TRBD1 or TRBD2 (6 bases each). Germline V gives CDR1 SGHRS, CDR2 YFSETQ. With 1 base removed from V and 5 bases from J, the gap between germline ends came to 15 bases. The CDR3 totals 15 residues. CDR3 sequence: CASSLTGYREETQYF. The CDR3 DNA reads TGCGCCAGCAGCTTGACAGGGTACCGGGAGGAGACCCAGTACTTC.

This clone was observed a few times. The chain's CDR3 is CASSDHGLVGYGYTF. For the CDR3, the DNA is TGTGCCAGCAGTGACCACGGATTGGTGGGGTATGGCTACACCTTC. The chain is built from TRBV25-1 and TRBJ1-2; D is unresolved. Trimming removed 3 bases at V and 5 bases at J, with 16 bases between. CDR3 length: 15 amino acids. From germline, CDR1 is MGHDK and CDR2 SYGVNS.

The chain links TRBV10-3 to TRBJ2-3, with 7 bases that match TRBD1. J gave up 2 bases and V 10 bases, and 6 bases lay outside the gene matches. The CDR3 has 13 amino acids. CDR1 and CDR2 from the germline V gene are ENHRY and SYGVKD. CDR3 amino acids: CASSTGPTDTQYF. The CDR3 DNA is TGTGCCAGCTCGACAGGGCCCACAGATACGCAGTATTTT.

Remarks on this clone: The junction does not match germline at one end; this may be a read error. The rearrangement joins TRBV5-6 to TRBJ2-5; 7 bases fit TRBD2. The CDR3 is made up of 13 amino acids. Germline V gene data show CDR1 as SGHDT and CDR2 as YYEEEE. CDR3 coding DNA: TGTGCCAGCACCTTGGGAGGGCTGGAGACCCAGTACTTC. This translates into CASTLGGLETQYF.

The gene calls are TRBV28 and TRBJ1-4; D gene unclear. Looked up from germline, CDR1 is MDHEN and CDR2 is SYDVKM. V was shortened by 6 bases and J by 14 bases, with 13 bases between the two germline ends. The CDR3 has 11 residues. The DNA of the CDR3 is TGTGCCAGCAGACAGATACTGAAGCTGTTTTTT. This sequence encodes CASRQILKLFF.

This clone was seen only a few times. The V call is TRBV10-1, the J call TRBJ2-3; no definite D call. This CDR3 has 11 residues. The germline gives CDR1 WNHNN, CDR2 SYGVQD (reference sequence). V lost 8 bases, J lost 2 bases, and 5 bases lay in between. CDR3 nucleotides: TGCGCCAGCCTCAACACAGATACGCAGTATTTT. Its protein product is CASLNTDTQYF.

This clone was seen a few times. This same CDR3 is encoded by further DNA sequences in the sample. V gene TRBV5-1 combines with J gene TRBJ1-5; no clear D gene. The CDR3 has 15 residues. The ends were cut back, 0 bases at V and 0 bases at J, with 7 bases in the middle. Looked up from germline, CDR1 is SGHRS and CDR2 is YFSETQ. The CDR3 spells CASSLGGGSNQPQHF. The CDR3 DNA sequence: TGCGCCAGCAGCTTGGGGGGAGGTAGCAATCAGCCCCAGCATTTT.

The rearrangement uses TRBV7-9 and TRBJ2-5, with TRBD1 matching over 7 bases. V lost 4 bases, J lost 5 bases, and 10 bases stayed unmatched. Germline V gives CDR1 SEHNR, CDR2 FQNEAQ (reference sequence). There are 15 residues in the CDR3. The CDR3 reads CASSSLEGAMETQYF. As DNA, the CDR3 is TGTGCCAGCAGCTCCCTAGAGGGGGCCATGGAGACCCAGTACTTC.

This clone was counted only a few times. J is TRBJ2-7 and V is TRBV4-3; 8 bases match TRBD1. The CDR3 consists of 15 residues. The V and J ends lost 0 bases and 3 bases, in that order; junction bases with no gene match: 4. Germline V gene data show CDR1 as LGHNA and CDR2 as YSLEER. The CDR3 sequence: CASSQDPTGVYEQYF. The CDR3, as DNA: TGCGCCAGCAGCCAAGATCCGACAGGGGTCTACGAGCAGTACTTC.

The chain couples TRBV7-8 to TRBJ2-5, with D perhaps TRBD1 (6 bases). The V and J ends lost 5 bases and 5 bases respectively, with 15 bases between them. Germline V CDR1 and CDR2: SGHVS, FQNEAQ. The CDR3 runs to 14 residues. The CDR3 region is CASSQRDTGETQYF. CDR3 DNA sequence: TGTGCCAGCAGCCAAAGGGACACTGGGGAGACCCAGTACTTC.

This clone was observed a handful of times. The V call is TRBV4-3, the J call TRBJ2-2; 9 bases are shared with TRBD1. Germline V gives CDR1 LGHNA, CDR2 YSLEER. CDR3 size: 16 residues. The trim removed 4 bases at V and 0 bases at J, leaving 3 bases unmatched. In DNA, the CDR3 is TGCGCCAGCAGCCTTCGGGACAGGGCGAACACCGGGGAGCTGTTTTTT. This encodes CASSLRDRANTGELFF.